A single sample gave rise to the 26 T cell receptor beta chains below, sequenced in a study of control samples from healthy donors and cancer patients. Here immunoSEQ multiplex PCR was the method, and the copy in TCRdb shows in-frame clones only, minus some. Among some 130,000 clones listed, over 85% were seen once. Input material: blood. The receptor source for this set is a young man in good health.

Here the CDR3 reads CASSPGRDFQYF. CDR3 sequence (DNA): TGCGCCAGCAGTCCGGGACGGGACTTTCAGTACTTC. The chain is built from TRBV10-1 and TRBJ2-4, with a possible D match to TRBD2 (6 bases). CDR3 size: 12 residues. Germline values: CDR1 WNHNN, CDR2 SYGVQD (reference sequence). The germline V and J ends were trimmed by 5 bases and 11 bases, with 13 bases remaining between them.

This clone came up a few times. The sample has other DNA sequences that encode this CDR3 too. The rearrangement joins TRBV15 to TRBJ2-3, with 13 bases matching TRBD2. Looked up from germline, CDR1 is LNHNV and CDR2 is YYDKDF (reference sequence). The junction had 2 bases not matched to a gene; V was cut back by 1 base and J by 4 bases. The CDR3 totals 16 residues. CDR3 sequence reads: CATSRGTSGGADTQYF. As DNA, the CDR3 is TGTGCCACCAGCAGAGGGACTAGCGGGGGTGCAGATACGCAGTATTTT.

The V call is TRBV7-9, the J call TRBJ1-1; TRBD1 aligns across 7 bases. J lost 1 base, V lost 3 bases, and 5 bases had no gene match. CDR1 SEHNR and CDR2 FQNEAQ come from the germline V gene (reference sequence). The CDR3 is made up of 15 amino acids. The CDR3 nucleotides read TGTGCCAGCAGCTTCCACCGGGACAGGAACACTGAAGCTTTCTTT. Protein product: CASSFHRDRNTEAFF.

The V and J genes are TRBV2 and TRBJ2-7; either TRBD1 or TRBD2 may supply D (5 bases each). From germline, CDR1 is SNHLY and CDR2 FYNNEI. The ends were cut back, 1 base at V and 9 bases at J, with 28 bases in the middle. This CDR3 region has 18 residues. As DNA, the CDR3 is TGTGCCAGCAGTGAAGGTTCCGGTGGTTCAGGGAGCAAGCGAGGGCAGTACTTC. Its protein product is CASSEGSGGSGSKRGQYF.

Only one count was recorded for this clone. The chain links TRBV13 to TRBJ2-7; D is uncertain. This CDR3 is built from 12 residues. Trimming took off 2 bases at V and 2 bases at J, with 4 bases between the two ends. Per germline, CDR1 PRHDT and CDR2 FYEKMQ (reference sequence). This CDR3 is CASSLRPYEQYF. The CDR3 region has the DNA TGTGCCAGCAGCTTAAGACCCTACGAGCAGTACTTC. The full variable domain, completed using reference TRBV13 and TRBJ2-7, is AAGVIQSPRHLIKEKRETATLKCYPIPRHDTVYWYQQGPGQDPQFLISFYEKMQSDKGSIPDRFSAQQFSDYHSELNMSSLELGDSALYFCASSLRPYEQYFGPGTRLTVT.

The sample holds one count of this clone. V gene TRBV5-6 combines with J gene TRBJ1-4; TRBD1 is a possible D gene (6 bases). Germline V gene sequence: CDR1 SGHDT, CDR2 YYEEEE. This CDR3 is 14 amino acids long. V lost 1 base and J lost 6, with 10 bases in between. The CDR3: CASSLPGGHEKLFF. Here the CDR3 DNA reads TGTGCCAGCAGCTTGCCTGGGGGGCATGAAAAACTGTTTTTT.

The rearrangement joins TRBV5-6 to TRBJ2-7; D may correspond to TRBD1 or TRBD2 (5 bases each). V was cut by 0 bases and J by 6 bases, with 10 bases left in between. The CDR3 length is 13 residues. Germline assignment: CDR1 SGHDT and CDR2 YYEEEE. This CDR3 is CASSLGWGSEQYF. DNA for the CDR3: TGTGCCAGCAGCTTGGGGTGGGGGAGCGAGCAGTACTTC. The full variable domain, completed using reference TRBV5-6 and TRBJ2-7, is DAGVTQSPTHLIKTRGQQVTLRCSPKSGHDTVSWYQQALGQGPQFIFQYYEEEERQRGNFPDRFSGHQFPNYSSELNVNALLLGDSALYLCASSLGWGSEQYFGPGTRLTVT.

The CDR3 spells CASSLLPGNEQFF. The CDR3 DNA follows: TGTGCCAGCAGTTTACTCCCTGGCAATGAGCAGTTCTTC. The chain couples TRBV27 to TRBJ2-1, with unresolved D. The length of the CDR3 is 13 residues. The germline V and J ends were trimmed by 2 bases and 6 bases, with 8 bases remaining between them. Germline values: CDR1 MNHEY, CDR2 SMNVEV (reference sequence).

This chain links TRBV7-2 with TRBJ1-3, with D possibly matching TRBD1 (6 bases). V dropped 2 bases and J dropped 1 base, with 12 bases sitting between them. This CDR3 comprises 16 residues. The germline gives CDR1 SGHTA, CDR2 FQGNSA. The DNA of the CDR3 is TGTGCCAGCAGCTTACTTCCGGGGGCGTCTGGAAACACCATATATTTT. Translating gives CASSLLPGASGNTIYF.

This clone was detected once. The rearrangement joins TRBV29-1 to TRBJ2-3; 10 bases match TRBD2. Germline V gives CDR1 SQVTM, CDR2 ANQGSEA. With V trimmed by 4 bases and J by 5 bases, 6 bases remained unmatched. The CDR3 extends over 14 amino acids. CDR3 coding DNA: TGCAGCGTTGGAGCGGGGGGGCCCGGAGATACGCAGTATTTT. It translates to CSVGAGGPGDTQYF.

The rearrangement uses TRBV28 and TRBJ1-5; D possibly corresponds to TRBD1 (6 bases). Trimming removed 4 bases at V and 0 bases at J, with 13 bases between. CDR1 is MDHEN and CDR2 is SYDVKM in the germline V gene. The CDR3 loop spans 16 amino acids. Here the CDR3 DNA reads TGTGCCAGCAGTTCGGCAGGGGATTATAGCAATCAGCCCCAGCATTTT. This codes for CASSSAGDYSNQPQHF. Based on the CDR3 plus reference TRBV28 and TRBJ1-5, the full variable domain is DVKVTQSSRYLVKRTGEKVFLECVQDMDHENMFWYRQDPGLGLRLIYFSYDVKMKEKGDIPEGYSVSREKKERFSLILESASTNQTSMYLCASSSAGDYSNQPQHFGDGTRLSIL.

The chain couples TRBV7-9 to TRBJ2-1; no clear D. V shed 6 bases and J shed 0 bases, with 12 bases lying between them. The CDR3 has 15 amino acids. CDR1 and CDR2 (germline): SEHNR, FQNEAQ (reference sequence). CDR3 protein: CASRNRGSSYNEQFF. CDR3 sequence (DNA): TGTGCCAGCAGGAACAGAGGAAGCTCCTACAATGAGCAGTTCTTC.

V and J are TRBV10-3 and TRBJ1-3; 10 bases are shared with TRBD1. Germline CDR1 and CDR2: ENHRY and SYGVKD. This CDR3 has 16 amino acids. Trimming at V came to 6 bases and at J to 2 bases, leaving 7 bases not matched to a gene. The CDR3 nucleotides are TGTGCCATCAGCCCAGCGACAGGGGGCGCTGGAAACACCATATATTTT. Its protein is CAISPATGGAGNTIYF.

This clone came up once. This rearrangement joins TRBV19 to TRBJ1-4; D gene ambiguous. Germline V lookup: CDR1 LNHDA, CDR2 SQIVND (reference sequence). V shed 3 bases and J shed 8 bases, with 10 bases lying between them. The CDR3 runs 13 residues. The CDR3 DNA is TGTGCCAGTAGTATGACCCCTCGGGAAAAACTGTTTTTT. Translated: CASSMTPREKLFF.

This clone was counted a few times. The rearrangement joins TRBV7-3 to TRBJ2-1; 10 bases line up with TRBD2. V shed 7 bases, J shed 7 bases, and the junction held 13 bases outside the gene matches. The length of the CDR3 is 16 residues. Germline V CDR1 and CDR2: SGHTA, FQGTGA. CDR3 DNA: TGTGCCAGCACCCCCCCCTTAGCGGGGGGTTTTAATGAGCAGTTCTTC. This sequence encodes CASTPPLAGGFNEQFF.

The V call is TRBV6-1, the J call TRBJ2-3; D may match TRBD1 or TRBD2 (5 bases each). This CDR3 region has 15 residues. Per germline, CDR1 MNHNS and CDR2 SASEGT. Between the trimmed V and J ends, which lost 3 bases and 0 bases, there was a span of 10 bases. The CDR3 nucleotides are TGTGCCAGCAGTGACAGGGAGTGGAGCACAGATACGCAGTATTTT. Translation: CASSDREWSTDTQYF.

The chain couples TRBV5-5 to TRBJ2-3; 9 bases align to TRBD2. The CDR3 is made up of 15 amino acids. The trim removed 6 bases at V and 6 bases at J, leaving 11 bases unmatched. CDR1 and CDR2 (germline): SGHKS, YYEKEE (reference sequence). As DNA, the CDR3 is TGTGCCAGCACCATCGGGGGGACTAGCTCGGATACGCAGTATTTT. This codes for CASTIGGTSSDTQYF.

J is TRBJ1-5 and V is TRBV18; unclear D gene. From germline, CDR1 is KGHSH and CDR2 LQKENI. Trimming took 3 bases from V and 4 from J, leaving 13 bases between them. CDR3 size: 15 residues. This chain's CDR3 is CASSPSPGSNQPQHF. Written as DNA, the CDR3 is TGTGCCAGCTCACCTTCCCCGGGCTCTAATCAGCCCCAGCATTTT. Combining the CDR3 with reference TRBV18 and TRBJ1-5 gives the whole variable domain NAGVMQNPRHLVRRRGQEARLRCSPMKGHSHVYWYRQLPEEGLKFMVYLQKENIIDESGMPKERFSAEFPKEGPSILRIQQVVRGDSAAYFCASSPSPGSNQPQHFGDGTRLSIL.

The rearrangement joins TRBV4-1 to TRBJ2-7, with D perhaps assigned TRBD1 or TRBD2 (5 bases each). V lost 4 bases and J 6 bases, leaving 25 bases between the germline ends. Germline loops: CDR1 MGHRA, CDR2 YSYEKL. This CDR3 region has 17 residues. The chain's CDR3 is CASSPGRFGDGIIEQYF. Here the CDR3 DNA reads TGCGCCAGCAGCCCCGGCCGGTTCGGGGACGGTATTATCGAGCAGTACTTC.

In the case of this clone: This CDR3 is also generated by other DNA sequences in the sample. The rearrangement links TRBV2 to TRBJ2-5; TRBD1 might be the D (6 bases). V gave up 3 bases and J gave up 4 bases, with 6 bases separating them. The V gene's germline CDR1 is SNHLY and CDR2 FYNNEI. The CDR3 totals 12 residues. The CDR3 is CASSDRGETQYF. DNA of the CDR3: TGTGCCAGCAGTGACAGGGGAGAGACCCAGTACTTC.

For the CDR3, the DNA is TGTGCCAGCAGCAAAGGGTGGCGGATCCAAGAGACCCAGTACTTC. Protein sequence: CASSKGWRIQETQYF. V is TRBV21-1 and J is TRBJ2-5; the table names TRBD2, a call not compared with the DNA. TRBV21-1 counts as a pseudogene. The length of the CDR3 is 15 residues.

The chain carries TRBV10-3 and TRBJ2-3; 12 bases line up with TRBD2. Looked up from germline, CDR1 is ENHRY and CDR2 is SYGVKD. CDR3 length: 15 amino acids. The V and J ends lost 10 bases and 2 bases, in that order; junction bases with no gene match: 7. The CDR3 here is CATRLAGDLTDTQYF. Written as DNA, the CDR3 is TGTGCCACCCGACTAGCGGGGGACCTCACAGATACGCAGTATTTT.

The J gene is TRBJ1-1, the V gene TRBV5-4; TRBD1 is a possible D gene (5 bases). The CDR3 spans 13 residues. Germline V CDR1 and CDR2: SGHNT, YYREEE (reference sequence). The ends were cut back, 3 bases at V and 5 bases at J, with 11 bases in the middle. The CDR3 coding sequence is TGTGCCAGCAGCTGGGGCAGGGAGACTGAAGCTTTCTTT. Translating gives CASSWGRETEAFF.

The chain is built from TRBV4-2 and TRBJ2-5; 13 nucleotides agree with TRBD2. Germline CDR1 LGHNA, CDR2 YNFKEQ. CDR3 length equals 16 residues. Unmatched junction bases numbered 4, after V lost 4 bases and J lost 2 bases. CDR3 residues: CASSRTSGGPQETQYF. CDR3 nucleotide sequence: TGTGCCAGCAGCCGGACTAGCGGGGGCCCACAAGAGACCCAGTACTTC.

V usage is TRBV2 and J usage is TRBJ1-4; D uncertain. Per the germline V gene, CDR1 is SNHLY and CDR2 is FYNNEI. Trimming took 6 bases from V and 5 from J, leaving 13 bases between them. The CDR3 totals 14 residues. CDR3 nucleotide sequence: TGTGCCAGCAGCGGACCGGAGGGAAATGAAAAACTGTTTTTT. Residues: CASSGPEGNEKLFF.

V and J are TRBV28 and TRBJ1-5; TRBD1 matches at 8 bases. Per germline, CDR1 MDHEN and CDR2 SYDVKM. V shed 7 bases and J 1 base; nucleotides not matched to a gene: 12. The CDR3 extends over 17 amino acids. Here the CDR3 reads CASTQGADKGSNQPQHF. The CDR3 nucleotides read TGTGCCAGCACCCAGGGGGCAGACAAGGGGAGCAATCAGCCCCAGCATTTT. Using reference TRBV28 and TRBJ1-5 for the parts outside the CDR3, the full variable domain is DVKVTQSSRYLVKRTGEKVFLECVQDMDHENMFWYRQDPGLGLRLIYFSYDVKMKEKGDIPEGYSVSREKKERFSLILESASTNQTSMYLCASTQGADKGSNQPQHFGDGTRLSIL.